These 27 T cell receptor beta chains share one sample of origin, sequenced in a study of blood T cell repertoires in COVID-19. Only in-frame clones appear in the TCRdb table, and some are missing; sequencing was by immunoSEQ multiplex PCR. In the table there are some 170,000 clones, 85% to 95% of which are singletons. Source material: peripheral blood. These receptors all stem from a woman aged 60-75 years with COVID-19, enrolled during active disease.

This clone was counted once. The chain employs TRBV9 and TRBJ1-2; 7 positions match TRBD1. Trimming removed 3 bases from V and 5 bases from J; junction bases left unmatched: 7. Germline CDR1 SGDLS, CDR2 YYNGEE. The CDR3 sequence is 14 residues long. This chain's CDR3 is CASSGHRGPYGYTF. As DNA, the CDR3 is TGTGCCAGCAGCGGACACAGGGGTCCTTATGGCTACACCTTC. Complete variable domain (other parts from reference TRBV9 and TRBJ1-2): DSGVTQTPKHLITATGQRVTLRCSPRSGDLSVYWYQQSLDQGLQFLIQYYNGEERAKGNILERFSAQQFPDLHSELNLSSLELGDSALYFCASSGHRGPYGYTFGSGTRLTVV.

This sequence joins TRBV27 and TRBJ2-1; no clear D gene. CDR3 length equals 13 residues. The germline V gene encodes CDR1 MNHEY and CDR2 SMNVEV (reference sequence). The V and J ends lost 5 bases and 4 bases respectively, with 9 bases between them. This CDR3 is CASSPRLYNEQFF. CDR3 nucleotide sequence: TGTGCCAGCAGTCCCAGGTTATACAATGAGCAGTTCTTC.

The chain combines TRBV6-5 with TRBJ2-4; D might be TRBD2 (5 bases). The length of the CDR3 is 15 residues. CDR1 is MNHEY and CDR2 is SVGAGI in the germline V gene. V lost 11 bases and J 0 bases, leaving 17 bases between the germline ends. CDR3 sequence reads: CASHPGGLAKNIQYF. CDR3 nucleotide sequence: TGTGCCTCGCACCCTGGAGGACTAGCCAAAAACATTCAGTACTTC.

This clone was observed once. CDR3 in DNA: TGTGCCAGCAGCCCGGACAGGGGGAATTCACCCCTCCACTTT. As protein: CASSPDRGNSPLHF. This chain joins TRBV7-9 and TRBJ1-6; 10 bases agree with TRBD1. The CDR3 totals 14 residues. J lost 7 bases, V lost 5 bases, and 2 bases had no gene match. Germline CDR1 reads SEHNR; CDR2 reads FQNEAQ (reference sequence). Filled out from reference TRBV7-9 and TRBJ1-6, the complete variable domain reads DTGVSQNPRHKITKRGQNVTFRCDPISEHNRLYWYRQTLGQGPEFLTYFQNEAQLEKSRLLSDRFSAERPKGSFSTLEIQRTEQGDSAMYLCASSPDRGNSPLHFGNGTRLTVT.

The chain is built from TRBV3-1 (or the pseudogene TRBV3-2) and TRBJ1-2; D is possibly TRBD1 (6 bases). Trimming stripped 1 base from V and 4 bases from J, with 16 bases between. From germline, CDR1 is LGHDT and CDR2 YNNKEL (reference sequence). The CDR3 consists of 16 residues. CDR3: CASSQGRGGTLYGYTF. For the CDR3, the DNA is TGTGCCAGCAGCCAAGGCAGGGGAGGGACCCTCTATGGCTACACCTTC.

The chain has TRBV9 and TRBJ2-3; tentative D call: TRBD2 (6 bases). Germline V CDR1 and CDR2: SGDLS, YYNGEE. V shed 3 bases and J shed 3 bases, with 11 bases lying between them. CDR3 length: 14 amino acids. CDR3: CASSALRGTDTQYF. The CDR3 DNA is TGTGCCAGCAGCGCCCTGCGGGGAACAGATACGCAGTATTTT.

This chain connects TRBV12-3 or TRBV12-4 to TRBJ1-4; D call uncertain. V was clipped by 4 bases and J by 11 bases, with 11 bases between them. This CDR3 has 12 amino acids. The CDR3 loop is CASSSIDSKLFF. The CDR3 DNA is TGTGCCAGCAGTTCCATCGACTCCAAACTGTTTTTT.

CDR3 protein: CASSLGTGDGYTF. The CDR3, as DNA: TGTGCCAGCAGCTTAGGGACAGGGGATGGCTACACCTTC. The chain links TRBV7-2 to TRBJ1-2; TRBD1 matches at 9 bases. CDR3 size: 13 residues. Germline loops: CDR1 SGHTA, CDR2 FQGNSA. Germline trimming cut 1 base from V and 6 bases from J; bases unmatched to any gene: 0.

The J gene is TRBJ2-1, the V gene TRBV7-6; D gene ambiguous. CDR3 length equals 17 residues. The germline V and J ends were trimmed by 1 base and 0 bases, with 13 bases remaining between them. CDR1 and CDR2 (germline): SGHVS, FNYEAQ. The CDR3 spells CASSLGGPESSYNEQFF. CDR3 bases: TGTGCCAGCAGCTTAGGTGGGCCAGAGAGCTCCTACAATGAGCAGTTCTTC. Full variable domain (missing parts from reference TRBV7-6 and TRBJ2-1): GAGVSQSPRYKVTKRGQDVALRCDPISGHVSLYWYRQALGQGPEFLTYFNYEAQQDKSGLPNDRFSAERPEGSISTLTIQRTEQRDSAMYRCASSLGGPESSYNEQFFGPGTRLTVL.

This chain joins TRBV30 and TRBJ1-2; no firm D call. The CDR3 length is 14 residues. Trimming removed 6 bases from V and 2 bases from J, with 16 bases in between. CDR1 is GTSNPN and CDR2 is SVGIG in the germline V gene (reference sequence). In DNA, the CDR3 is TGTGCCTGCTTCTTGGGCCTACGAAACTATGGCTACACCTTC. It encodes CACFLGLRNYGYTF.

This sequence joins TRBV6-2 or TRBV6-3 and TRBJ1-4; the match to TRBD1 covers 7 bases. Germline V CDR1 and CDR2: MNHEY, SVGEGT. CDR3 size: 14 residues. J was trimmed by 7 bases and V by 2 bases; bases with no gene match: 4. CDR3 in DNA: TGTGCCAGCAGTTACAGACAGGGAGGTGAAAAACTGTTTTTT. Amino acids: CASSYRQGGEKLFF.

The J gene is TRBJ2-3, the V gene TRBV7-9, with D perhaps matching TRBD2 (6 bases). This CDR3 has 14 amino acids. V was cut by 5 bases and J by 0 bases, with 9 bases left in between. Germline V gene sequence: CDR1 SEHNR, CDR2 FQNEAQ (reference sequence). CDR3 residues: CASSPGLSTDTQYF. Written as DNA, the CDR3 is TGTGCCAGCAGCCCGGGACTCAGCACAGATACGCAGTATTTT.

This clone has just one count. The chain recombines TRBV5-6 with TRBJ1-2; no reliable D call. CDR3 size: 14 residues. CDR1 SGHDT and CDR2 YYEEEE come from the germline V gene. The ends were cut back, 1 base at V and 3 bases at J, with 10 bases in the middle. The CDR3, as DNA: TGTGCCAGCAGCTTGTGGCCGAGGGACTATGGCTACACCTTC. This codes for CASSLWPRDYGYTF.

V and J are TRBV6-5 and TRBJ2-3; the match to TRBD1 covers 7 bases. In germline, CDR1 is MNHEY, CDR2 SVGAGI. V lost 8 bases and J lost 3; bases outside the gene matches: 11. CDR3 length: 15 residues. The CDR3 sequence is CASDGASGGTDTQYF. CDR3 DNA sequence: TGTGCCAGCGACGGTGCTTCAGGGGGAACAGATACGCAGTATTTT.

The chain is built from TRBV5-4 and TRBJ2-5, with TRBD1 identical over 8 bases. This CDR3 is 17 amino acids long. The ends lost 4 bases at V and 6 bases at J; junction bases unmatched: 17. Germline lookup yields CDR1 SGHNT and CDR2 YYREEE (reference sequence). The CDR3 DNA sequence: TGTGCCAGCAGCCCCTCCTCCTCCGACAGGGGAGCAAAGACCCAGTACTTC. It yields the protein CASSPSSSDRGAKTQYF.

The V gene is TRBV4-3, the J gene TRBJ1-1; no reliable D call. In germline, CDR1 is LGHNA, CDR2 YSLEER. V lost 6 bases and J lost 1, with 12 bases in between. The CDR3 contains 14 residues. The CDR3 bases are TGCGCCAGCAGGCAACACACCGCGAACACTGAAGCTTTCTTT. Protein sequence: CASRQHTANTEAFF.

V and J are TRBV6-5 and TRBJ2-3; D is perhaps TRBD2 (6 bases). CDR3 size: 15 residues. Trimming stripped 5 bases from V and 2 bases from J, with 14 bases between. Germline values: CDR1 MNHEY, CDR2 SVGAGI. The CDR3 is CASSRAGPNTDTQYF. The CDR3 region has the DNA TGTGCCAGCAGTCGGGCGGGACCAAACACAGATACGCAGTATTTT.

This chain uses TRBV5-1 with TRBJ2-1, with TRBD1 identical over 8 bases. This CDR3 spans 15 amino acids. CDR1 and CDR2 from the germline V gene are SGHRS and YFSETQ. V trimming: 0 bases; J trimming: 8 bases; junction bases outside the gene matches: 7. CDR3 DNA sequence: TGCGCCAGCAGCTTGGCGGCAGGGGGCCGGGATGAGCAGTTCTTC. This gives the protein CASSLAAGGRDEQFF.

This rearrangement joins TRBV24-1 to TRBJ1-1; D may be TRBD1 (5 bases). The V and J ends lost 2 bases and 7 bases respectively, with 13 bases between them. Germline CDR1 is KGHDR and CDR2 is SFDVKD. This CDR3 contains 14 residues. The CDR3 DNA is TGTGCCACCAGTGATTCGAAGGGGTACGGTGAAGCTTTCTTT. Protein product: CATSDSKGYGEAFF.

This chain uses TRBV6-1 with TRBJ1-5; D is undetermined. CDR1 and CDR2 (germline): MNHNS, SASEGT. V lost 2 bases and J 7 bases, leaving 12 bases between the germline ends. This CDR3 region has 14 residues. The CDR3 loop reads CASSELDGGQPQHF. The CDR3 DNA is TGTGCCAGCAGTGAATTGGACGGAGGGCAGCCCCAGCATTTT.

The V gene is TRBV7-6, the J gene TRBJ2-1, with D possibly TRBD1 on 6 matching bases. Per the germline V gene, CDR1 is SGHVS and CDR2 is FNYEAQ. This CDR3 comprises 16 residues. V was cut by 2 bases and J by 2 bases, with 13 bases left in between. CDR3 nucleotide sequence: TGTGCCAGCAGCTTAAGCAGGGGTCTTACCTACAATGAGCAGTTCTTC. It is translated as CASSLSRGLTYNEQFF.

This chain uses TRBV13 with TRBJ1-2; possibly TRBD1 for D (5 bases). This CDR3 spans 15 amino acids. V lost 4 bases to trimming and J lost 7 bases, with 19 bases between them. The germline gives CDR1 PRHDT, CDR2 FYEKMQ (reference sequence). The DNA for the CDR3 is TGTGCCAGCAGCTGGGTAATAGGGGCTCCCCGTGGCTACACCTTC. Protein: CASSWVIGAPRGYTF.

The V call is TRBV5-1, the J call TRBJ2-1; 9 bases are a match to TRBD2. The germline V gene encodes CDR1 SGHRS and CDR2 YFSETQ. The CDR3 has 15 residues. Trimming removed 0 bases from V and 8 bases from J; junction bases left unmatched: 6. DNA for the CDR3: TGCGCCAGCAGCTTGGATAGCGGGGGCTTGGATGAGCAGTTCTTC. It yields the protein CASSLDSGGLDEQFF. Filled out from reference TRBV5-1 and TRBJ2-1, the complete variable domain reads KAGVTQTPRYLIKTRGQQVTLSCSPISGHRSVSWYQQTPGQGLQFLFEYFSETQRNKGNFPGRFSGRQFSNSRSEMNVSTLELGDSALYLCASSLDSGGLDEQFFGPGTRLTVL.

The rearrangement joins TRBV19 to TRBJ1-4, with 10 bases matching TRBD1. This CDR3 is 14 amino acids long. CDR1 LNHDA and CDR2 SQIVND come from the germline V gene (reference sequence). V was pared by 5 bases and J by 11 bases, with 8 bases of the junction left unmatched. The CDR3, as DNA: TGTGCCAGTAGTCGCCCGGGACAGGGGTGGAAACTGTTTTTT. It specifies CASSRPGQGWKLFF. Supplemented by reference TRBV19 and TRBJ1-4, the full variable domain reads DGGITQSPKYLFRKEGQNVTLSCEQNLNHDAMYWYRQDPGQGLRLIYYSQIVNDFQKGDIAEGYSVSREKKESFPLTVTSAQKNPTAFYLCASSRPGQGWKLFFGSGTQLSVL.

The chain combines TRBV4-3 with TRBJ1-2; the D gene is possibly TRBD1 (5 bases). This CDR3 spans 16 amino acids. The germline gives CDR1 LGHNA, CDR2 YSLEER. V was trimmed by 4 bases and J by 2 bases, leaving 17 bases between them. This chain's CDR3 is CASSRESGAGNYGYTF. DNA of the CDR3: TGCGCCAGCAGCCGCGAGTCTGGGGCAGGGAACTATGGCTACACCTTC.

This CDR3 reads CASRRQSGTDTQYF. The CDR3 coding sequence is TGTGCCAGTAGGAGACAGAGCGGGACAGATACGCAGTATTTT. The chain couples TRBV19 to TRBJ2-3; perhaps TRBD2 as D (6 bases). The V and J ends lost 6 bases and 3 bases respectively, with 13 bases between them. The CDR3 has 14 residues. CDR1 and CDR2 from the germline V gene are LNHDA and SQIVND (reference sequence).

CDR3 DNA sequence: TGTGCCGTTAGGACGGACCCCGAGGGCGGCTACACCTTC. Amino acids: CAVRTDPEGGYTF. The chain joins TRBV10-3 to TRBJ1-2; D unclear. The CDR3 is 13 residues long. Between the trimmed V and J ends, which lost 11 bases and 8 bases, there was a span of 21 bases. Germline V gene lookup returns CDR1 ENHRY and CDR2 SYGVKD.